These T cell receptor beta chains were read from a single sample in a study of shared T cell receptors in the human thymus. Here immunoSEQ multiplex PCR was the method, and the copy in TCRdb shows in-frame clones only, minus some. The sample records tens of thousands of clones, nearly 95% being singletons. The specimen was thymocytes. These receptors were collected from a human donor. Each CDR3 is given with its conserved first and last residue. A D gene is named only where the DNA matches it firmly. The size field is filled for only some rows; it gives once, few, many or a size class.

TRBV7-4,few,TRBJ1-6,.,TGTGCCAGCAGCTTAGATGGGCGGGGAGTGGTTATTGATTCACCCCTCCACTTT,CASSLDGRGVVIDSPLHF
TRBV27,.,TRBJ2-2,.,TGTGCCAGCAGCACCAATACAGGGGGGGTCGGGGAGCTGTTTTTT,CASSTNTGGVGELFF
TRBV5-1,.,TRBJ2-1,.,TGCGCCAGCAGCTTGGTCCAGGGGGGAAAGGGACTCTTC,CASSLVQGGKGLF
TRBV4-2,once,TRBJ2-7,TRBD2,TGTGCCAGCAGCCAAGATTGGGGGGGGAGCTCCTACGAGCAGTACTTC,CASSQDWGGSSYEQYF
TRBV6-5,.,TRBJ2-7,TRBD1,TGTGCCAGCAAAGACGGAGGGACAGGGGCTAGAGAGCAGTACTTC,CASKDGGTGAREQYF
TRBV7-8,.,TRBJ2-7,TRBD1,TGTGCCAGCAGCTCAAACGGGACAGGGCGCTACGAGCAGTACTTC,CASSSNGTGRYEQYF
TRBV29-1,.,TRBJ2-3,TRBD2,TGCAGCTCAAACCTAGCGGGCTACGGCACAGATACGCAGTATTTT,CSSNLAGYGTDTQYF
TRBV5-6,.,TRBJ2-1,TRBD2,TGTGCCAGCAGGCGACTAGCGGGGGTTAATGAGCAGTTCTTC,CASRRLAGVNEQFF
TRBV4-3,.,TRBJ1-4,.,TGCGCCAGCAGCCAAGTTTCGGCCACCGCAACTAATGAAAAACTGTTTTTT,CASSQVSATATNEKLFF
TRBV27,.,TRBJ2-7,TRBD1,TGTGCCAGCAGTTTTGACAGGGATTCCTACGAGCAGTACTTC,CASSFDRDSYEQYF
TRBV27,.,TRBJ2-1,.,TGTGCCAGCACCCCTGGGGGTTACGGGACCTACAATGAGCAGTTCTTC,CASTPGGYGTYNEQFF
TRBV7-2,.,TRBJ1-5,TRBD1,TGTGCCAGCAGCCTTCGGACAGGGGGGGAAAATCAGCCCCAGCATTTT,CASSLRTGGENQPQHF
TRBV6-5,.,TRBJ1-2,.,TGTGCCAGCAGTTACGTATCTAACTATGGCTACACCTTC,CASSYVSNYGYTF
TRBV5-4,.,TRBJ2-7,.,TGTGCCAGCAGCAGGGCCGGACTGAACTACGAGCAGTACTTC,CASSRAGLNYEQYF
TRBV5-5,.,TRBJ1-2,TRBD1,TGTGCCAGCAGTTTGGGGGACAGAGAACCCATCCCTGGCTACACCTTC,CASSLGDREPIPGYTF
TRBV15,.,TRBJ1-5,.,TGTGCCACCAGCAGAGAGACCCACAGGGTCTGGAATCAGCCCCAGCATTTT,CATSRETHRVWNQPQHF
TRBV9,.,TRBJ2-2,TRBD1,TGTGCCAGCAGCGTAGACTGCAGGGACAGGCACCCCGCGAACACCGGGGAGCTGTTTTTT,CASSVDCRDRHPANTGELFF
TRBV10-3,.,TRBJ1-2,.,TGTGCCACCGCAGCGACGGACAGAAGATTCAGATACACCTTC,CATAATDRRFRYTF
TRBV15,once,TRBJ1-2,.,TGTGCCACCAGCAGAGCTCCCGGGATTTTGTTCGAAATAGGGGACTATGGCTACACCTTC,CATSRAPGILFEIGDYGYTF
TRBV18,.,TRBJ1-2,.,TGTGCCAGCTCACCACGGCAGGGCCAGATTAACTATGGCTACACCTTC,CASSPRQGQINYGYTF
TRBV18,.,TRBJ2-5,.,TGTGCCAGCTCACCAAAGACCCAGGGAAAAGAGACCCAGTACTTC,CASSPKTQGKETQYF
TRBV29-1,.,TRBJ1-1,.,TGCAGCGTTTGGACCTTAACTATGAACACTGAAGCTTTCTTT,CSVWTLTMNTEAFF
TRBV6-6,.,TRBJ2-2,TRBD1,TGTGCCAGCACCGACAGGGGGGAGAACACCGGGGAGCTGTTTTTT,CASTDRGENTGELFF
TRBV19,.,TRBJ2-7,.,TGTGCCAGTTCTACAGGGAACCACGAGCAGTACTTC,CASSTGNHEQYF
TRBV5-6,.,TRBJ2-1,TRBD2,TGTGCCAGCAGCTGGACTAGTCCGTATACCTACAATGAGCAGTTCTTC,CASSWTSPYTYNEQFF
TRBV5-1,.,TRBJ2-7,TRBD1,TGCGCCAGCAGCTTGGCGGCAGGGGGTCTCTACGAGCAGTACTTC,CASSLAAGGLYEQYF
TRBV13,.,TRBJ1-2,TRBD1,TGTGCCAGCAGCAACTACTACAGGGGGCTCGAAAAAACCTTC,CASSNYYRGLEKTF
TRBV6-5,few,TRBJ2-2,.,TGTGCCAGCAGTTACTCGAGAGGTCCCGGGGAGCTGTTTTTT,CASSYSRGPGELFF
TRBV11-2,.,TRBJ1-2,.,TGTGCCAGCAGCTTAGATCCGTCGGGAGCCCTGTTATCTCTTTATGGCTACACCTTC,CASSLDPSGALLSLYGYTF
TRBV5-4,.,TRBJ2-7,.,TGTGCCAGCAGCGACAGTCCCTACGAGCAGTACTTC,CASSDSPYEQYF
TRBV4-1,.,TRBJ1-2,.,TGCGCCAGCAGCCAAGGATTCCCGAGTTCAGGAGCTAACTATGGCTACACCTTC,CASSQGFPSSGANYGYTF
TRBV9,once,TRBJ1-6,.,TGTGCCAGCAGCGTAGGCATCACCTATAATTCACCCCTCCACTTT,CASSVGITYNSPLHF
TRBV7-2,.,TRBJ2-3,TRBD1,TGTGCCAGCAGCCTGACAGGGGCCCCCACAGATACGCAGTATTTT,CASSLTGAPTDTQYF
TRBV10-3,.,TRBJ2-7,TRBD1,TGTGCCATCATGCCCCGAGGACAGGGGGAATTCATCGAGCAGTACTTC,CAIMPRGQGEFIEQYF